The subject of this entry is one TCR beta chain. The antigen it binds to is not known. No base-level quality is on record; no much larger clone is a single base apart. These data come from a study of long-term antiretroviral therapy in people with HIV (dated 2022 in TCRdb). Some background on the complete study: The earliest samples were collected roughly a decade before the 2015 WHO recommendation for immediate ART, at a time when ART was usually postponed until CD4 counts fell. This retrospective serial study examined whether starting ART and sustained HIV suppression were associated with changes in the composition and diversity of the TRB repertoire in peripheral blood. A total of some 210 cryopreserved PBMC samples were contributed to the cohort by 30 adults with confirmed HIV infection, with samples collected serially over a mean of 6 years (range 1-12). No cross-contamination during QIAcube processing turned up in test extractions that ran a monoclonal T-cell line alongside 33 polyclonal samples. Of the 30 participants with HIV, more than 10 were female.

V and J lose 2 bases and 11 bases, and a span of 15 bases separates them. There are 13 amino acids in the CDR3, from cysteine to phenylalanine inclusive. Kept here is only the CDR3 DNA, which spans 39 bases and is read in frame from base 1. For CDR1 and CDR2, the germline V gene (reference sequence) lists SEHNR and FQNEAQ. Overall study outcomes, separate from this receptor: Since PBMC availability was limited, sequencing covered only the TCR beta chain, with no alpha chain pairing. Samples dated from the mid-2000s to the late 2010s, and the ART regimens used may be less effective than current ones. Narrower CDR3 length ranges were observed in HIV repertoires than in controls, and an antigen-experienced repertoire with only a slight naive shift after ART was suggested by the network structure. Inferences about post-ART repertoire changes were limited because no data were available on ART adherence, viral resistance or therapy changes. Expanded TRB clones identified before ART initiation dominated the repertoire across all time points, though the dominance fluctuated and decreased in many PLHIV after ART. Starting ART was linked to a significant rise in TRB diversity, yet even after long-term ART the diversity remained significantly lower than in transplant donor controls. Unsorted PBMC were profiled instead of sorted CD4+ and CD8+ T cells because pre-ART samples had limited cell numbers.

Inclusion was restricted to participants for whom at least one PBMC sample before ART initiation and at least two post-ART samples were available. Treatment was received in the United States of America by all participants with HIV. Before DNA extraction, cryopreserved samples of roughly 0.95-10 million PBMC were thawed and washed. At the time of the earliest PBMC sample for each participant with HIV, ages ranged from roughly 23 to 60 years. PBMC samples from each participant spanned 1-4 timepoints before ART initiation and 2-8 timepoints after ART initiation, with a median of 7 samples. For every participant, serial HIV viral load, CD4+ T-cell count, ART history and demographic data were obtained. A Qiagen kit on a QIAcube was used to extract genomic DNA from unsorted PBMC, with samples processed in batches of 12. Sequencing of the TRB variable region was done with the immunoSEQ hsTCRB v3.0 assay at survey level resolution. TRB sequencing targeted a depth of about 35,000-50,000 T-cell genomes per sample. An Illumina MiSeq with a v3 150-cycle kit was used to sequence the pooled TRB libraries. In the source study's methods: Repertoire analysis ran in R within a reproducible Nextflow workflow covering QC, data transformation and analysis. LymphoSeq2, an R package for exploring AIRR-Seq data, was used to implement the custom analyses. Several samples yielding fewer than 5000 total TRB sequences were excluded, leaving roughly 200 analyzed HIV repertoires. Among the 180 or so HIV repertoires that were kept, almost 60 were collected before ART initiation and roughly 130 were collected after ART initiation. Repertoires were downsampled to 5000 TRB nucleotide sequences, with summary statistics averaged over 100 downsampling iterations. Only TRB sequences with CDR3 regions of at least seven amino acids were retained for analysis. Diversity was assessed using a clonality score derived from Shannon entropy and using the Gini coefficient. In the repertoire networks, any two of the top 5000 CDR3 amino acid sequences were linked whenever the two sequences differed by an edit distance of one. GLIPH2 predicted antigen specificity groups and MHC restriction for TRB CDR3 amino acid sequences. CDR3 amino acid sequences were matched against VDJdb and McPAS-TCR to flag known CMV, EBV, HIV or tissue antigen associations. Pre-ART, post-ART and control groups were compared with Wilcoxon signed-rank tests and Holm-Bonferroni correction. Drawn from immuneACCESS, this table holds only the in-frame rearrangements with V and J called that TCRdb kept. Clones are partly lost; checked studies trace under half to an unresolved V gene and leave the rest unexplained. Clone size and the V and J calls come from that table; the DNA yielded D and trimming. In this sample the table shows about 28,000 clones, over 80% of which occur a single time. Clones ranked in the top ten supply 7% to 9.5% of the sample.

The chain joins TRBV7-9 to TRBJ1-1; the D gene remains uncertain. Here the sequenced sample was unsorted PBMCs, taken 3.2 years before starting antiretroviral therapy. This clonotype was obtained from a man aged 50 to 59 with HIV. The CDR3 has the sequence CASSLRTVGGAFF. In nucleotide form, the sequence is TGTGCCAGCAGCTTACGAACTGTCGGCGGGGCTTTCTTT. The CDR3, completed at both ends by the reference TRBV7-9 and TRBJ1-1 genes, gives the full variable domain DTGVSQNPRHKITKRGQNVTFRCDPISEHNRLYWYRQTLGQGPEFLTYFQNEAQLEKSRLLSDRFSAERPKGSFSTLEIQRTEQGDSAMYLCASSLRTVGGAFFGQGTRLTVV.